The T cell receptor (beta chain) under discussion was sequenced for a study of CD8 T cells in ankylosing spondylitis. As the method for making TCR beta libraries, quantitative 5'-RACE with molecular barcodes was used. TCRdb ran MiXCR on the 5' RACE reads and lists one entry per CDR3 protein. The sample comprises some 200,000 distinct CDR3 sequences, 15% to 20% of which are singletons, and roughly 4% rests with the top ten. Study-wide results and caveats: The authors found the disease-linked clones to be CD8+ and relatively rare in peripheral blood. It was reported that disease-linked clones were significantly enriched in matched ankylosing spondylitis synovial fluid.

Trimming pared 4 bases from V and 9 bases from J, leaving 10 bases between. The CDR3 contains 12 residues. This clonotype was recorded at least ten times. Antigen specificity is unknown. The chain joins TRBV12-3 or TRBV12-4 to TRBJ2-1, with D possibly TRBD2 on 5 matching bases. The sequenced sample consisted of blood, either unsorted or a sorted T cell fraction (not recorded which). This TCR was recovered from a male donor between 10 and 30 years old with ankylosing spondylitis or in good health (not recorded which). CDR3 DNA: TGTGCCAGCAGTTACTCCCGGGGTGAGCAGTTCTTC. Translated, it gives CASSYSRGEQFF.